The clone carrying this T cell receptor (beta chain) was counted a few times. This sample is drawn from a study of regulatory T cells in long-lasting Graves disease. Time point: newly diagnosed GD, antithyroid drugs for less than 3 months. The TCR library used RNA extracted from PBMCs. CDR3-region Arm-PCR and iRepertoire HTBI primers produced the TCR beta libraries. Each CDR3 protein is one row after TCRdb ran MiXCR on the multiplex PCR reads. The data show more than 400,000 distinct CDR3 sequences, 16% seen once. These data were also filed under a second study, of T cells in Graves' hyperthyroidism and ophthalmopathy.

This specimen consisted of peripheral blood mononuclear cells (PBMCs), obtained at new diagnosis, from a patient treated with antithyroid drugs. The clonotype was recovered from a man aged 35 to 55 with Graves disease.

The CDR3 reads CATSREDRGLGYGYTF. CDR3 bases: TGTGCCACCAGCAGAGAAGATAGAGGTCTCGGCTATGGCTACACCTTC. The rearrangement joins TRBV15 to TRBJ1-2; D unclear. The CDR3 has 16 amino acids. The V end was cut by 0 bases, the J end by 4 bases, with 15 bases between. The V gene's germline CDR1 is LNHNV and CDR2 YYDKDF (reference sequence). The whole variable domain, remainder taken from reference TRBV15 and TRBJ1-2, is DAMVIQNPRYQVTQFGKPVTLSCSQTLNHNVMYWYQQKSSQAPKLLFHYYDKDFNNEADTPDNFQSRRPNTSFCFLDIRSPGLGDTAMYLCATSREDRGLGYGYTFGSGTRLTVV.